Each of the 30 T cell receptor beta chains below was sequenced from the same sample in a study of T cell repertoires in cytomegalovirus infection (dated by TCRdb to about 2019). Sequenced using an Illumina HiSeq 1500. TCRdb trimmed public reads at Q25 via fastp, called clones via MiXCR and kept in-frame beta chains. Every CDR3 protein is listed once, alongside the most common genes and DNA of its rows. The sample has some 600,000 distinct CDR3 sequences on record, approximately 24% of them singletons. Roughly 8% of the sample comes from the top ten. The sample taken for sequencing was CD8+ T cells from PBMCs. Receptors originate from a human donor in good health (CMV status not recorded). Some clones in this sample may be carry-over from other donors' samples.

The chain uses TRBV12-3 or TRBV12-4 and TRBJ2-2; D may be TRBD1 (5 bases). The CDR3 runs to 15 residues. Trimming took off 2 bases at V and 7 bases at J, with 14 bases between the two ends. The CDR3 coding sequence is TGTGCCAGCAGTTTACCCCTAGGGGTTAACGGGGAGCTGTTTTTT. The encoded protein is CASSLPLGVNGELFF.

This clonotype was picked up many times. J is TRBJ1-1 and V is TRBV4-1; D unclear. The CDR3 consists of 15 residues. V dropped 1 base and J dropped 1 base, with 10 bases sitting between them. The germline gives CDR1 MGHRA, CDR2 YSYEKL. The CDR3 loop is CASSQVPGANTEAFF. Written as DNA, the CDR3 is TGCGCCAGCAGCCAAGTCCCTGGAGCGAACACTGAAGCTTTCTTT.

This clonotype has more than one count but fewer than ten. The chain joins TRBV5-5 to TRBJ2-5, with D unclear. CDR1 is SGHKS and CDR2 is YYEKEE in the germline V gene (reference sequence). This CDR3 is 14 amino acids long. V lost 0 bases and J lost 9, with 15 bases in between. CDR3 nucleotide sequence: TGTGCCAGCAGCTTGGGCGTTGGGCCGACGGCCCAGTACTTC. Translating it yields CASSLGVGPTAQYF.

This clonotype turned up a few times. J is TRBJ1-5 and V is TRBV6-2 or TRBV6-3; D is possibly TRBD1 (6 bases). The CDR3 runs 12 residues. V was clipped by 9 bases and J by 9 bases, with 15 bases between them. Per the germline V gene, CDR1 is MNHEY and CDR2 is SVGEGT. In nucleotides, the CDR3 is TGTGCCAGTCAGGGGCCTGATGGGCCCCAGCATTTT. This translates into CASQGPDGPQHF.

The CDR3 sequence: CASSVPGGGQPQHF. DNA of the CDR3: TGTGCCAGCAGCGTCCCAGGGGGCGGTCAGCCCCAGCATTTT. The gene calls are TRBV6-2 or TRBV6-3 and TRBJ1-5, with 8 positions matching TRBD1. After removal of 6 bases from V and 6 bases from J, the junction contained 7 bases not matched to a gene. The length of the CDR3 is 14 residues. Germline loops: CDR1 MNHEY, CDR2 SVGEGT.

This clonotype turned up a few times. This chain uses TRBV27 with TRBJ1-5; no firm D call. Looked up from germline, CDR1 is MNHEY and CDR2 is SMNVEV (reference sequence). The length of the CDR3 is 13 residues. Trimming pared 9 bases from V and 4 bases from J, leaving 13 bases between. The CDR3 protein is CASSPDQNQPQHF. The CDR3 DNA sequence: TGTGCCAGTTCGCCGGACCAAAATCAGCCCCAGCATTTT.

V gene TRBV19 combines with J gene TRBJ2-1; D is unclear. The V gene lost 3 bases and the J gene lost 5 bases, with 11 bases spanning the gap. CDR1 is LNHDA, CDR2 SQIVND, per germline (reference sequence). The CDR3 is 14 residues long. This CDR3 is CASSIYRPDNEQFF. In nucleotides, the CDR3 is TGTGCCAGTAGTATCTACAGACCAGACAATGAGCAGTTCTTC.

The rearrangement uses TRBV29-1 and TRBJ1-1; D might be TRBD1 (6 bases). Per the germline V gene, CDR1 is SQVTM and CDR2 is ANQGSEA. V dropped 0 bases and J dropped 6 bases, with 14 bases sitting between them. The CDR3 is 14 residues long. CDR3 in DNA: TGCAGCGTTGAAGAGAGGGGGACGGGTCCTGAAGCTTTCTTT. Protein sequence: CSVEERGTGPEAFF. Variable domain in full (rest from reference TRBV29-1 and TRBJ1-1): SAVISQKPSRDICQRGTSLTIQCQVDSQVTMMFWYRQQPGQSLTLIATANQGSEATYESGFVIDKFPISRPNLTFSTLTVSNMSPEDSSIYLCSVEERGTGPEAFFGQGTRLTVV.

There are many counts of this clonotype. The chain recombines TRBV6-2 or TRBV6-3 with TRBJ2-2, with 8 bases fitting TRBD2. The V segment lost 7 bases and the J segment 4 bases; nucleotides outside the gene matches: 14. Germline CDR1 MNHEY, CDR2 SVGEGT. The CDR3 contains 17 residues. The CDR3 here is CASKRPTGGHRTGELFF. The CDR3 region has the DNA TGTGCCAGCAAACGCCCCACGGGGGGGCATCGCACCGGGGAGCTGTTTTTT.

The chain's CDR3 is CSAQGPLGEQYF. In nucleotides, the CDR3 is TGCAGCGCCCAGGGCCCCCTAGGCGAGCAGTACTTC. V is TRBV29-1 and J is TRBJ2-7; D is possibly TRBD1 (5 bases). Trimming removed 7 bases at V and 6 bases at J, with 16 bases between. The CDR3 has 12 amino acids. Germline V lookup: CDR1 SQVTM, CDR2 ANQGSEA.

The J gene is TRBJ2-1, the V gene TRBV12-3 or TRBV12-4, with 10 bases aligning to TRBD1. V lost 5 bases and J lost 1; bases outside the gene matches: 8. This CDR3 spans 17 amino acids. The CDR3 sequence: CASSPYGTGVSYNEQFF. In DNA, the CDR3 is TGTGCCAGCAGTCCTTATGGGACAGGGGTTTCCTACAATGAGCAGTTCTTC.

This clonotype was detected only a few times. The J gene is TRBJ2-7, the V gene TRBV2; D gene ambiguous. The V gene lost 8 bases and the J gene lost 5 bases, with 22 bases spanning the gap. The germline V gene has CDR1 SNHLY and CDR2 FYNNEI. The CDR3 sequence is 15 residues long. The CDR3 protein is CASYSGQSPTNEQYF. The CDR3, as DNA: TGTGCCAGCTATTCCGGGCAGTCGCCAACTAACGAGCAGTACTTC.

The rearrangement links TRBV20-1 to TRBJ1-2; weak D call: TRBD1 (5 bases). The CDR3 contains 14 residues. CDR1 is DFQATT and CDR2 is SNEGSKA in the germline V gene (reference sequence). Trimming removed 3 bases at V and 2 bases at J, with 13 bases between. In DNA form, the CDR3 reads TGCAGTGCTAGGTTCCCCGGGGGGAACTATGGCTACACCTTC. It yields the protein CSARFPGGNYGYTF.

In DNA form, the CDR3 reads TGTGCCAGCAGTTACATTCCGGGCCACGAGCAGTACGTC. It codes for CASSYIPGHEQYV. The chain uses TRBV6-6 and TRBJ2-7; the D is unclear. The CDR3 runs to 13 residues. Deletions cut 2 bases from V and 5 bases from J, with 10 bases between. Germline V gene lookup returns CDR1 MNHNY and CDR2 SVGAGI (reference sequence).

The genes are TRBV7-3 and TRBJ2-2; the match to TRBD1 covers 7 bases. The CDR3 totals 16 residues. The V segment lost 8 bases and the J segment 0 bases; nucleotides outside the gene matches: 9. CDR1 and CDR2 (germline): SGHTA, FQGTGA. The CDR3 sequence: CASSRGQVSNTGELFF. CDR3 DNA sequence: TGTGCCAGCTCTAGGGGGCAGGTCTCGAACACCGGGGAGCTGTTTTTT. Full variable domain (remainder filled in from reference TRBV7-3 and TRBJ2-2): GAGVSQTPSNKVTEKGKYVELRCDPISGHTALYWYRQSLGQGPEFLIYFQGTGAADDSGLPNDRFFAVRPEGSVSTLKIQRTERGDSAVYLCASSRGQVSNTGELFFGEGSRLTVL.

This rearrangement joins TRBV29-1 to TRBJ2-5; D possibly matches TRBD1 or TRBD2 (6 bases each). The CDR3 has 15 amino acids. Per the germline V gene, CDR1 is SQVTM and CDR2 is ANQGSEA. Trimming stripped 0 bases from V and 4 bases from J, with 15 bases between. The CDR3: CSVEDRGGLRETQYF. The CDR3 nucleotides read TGCAGCGTTGAAGATCGTGGGGGGCTTAGAGAGACCCAGTACTTC.

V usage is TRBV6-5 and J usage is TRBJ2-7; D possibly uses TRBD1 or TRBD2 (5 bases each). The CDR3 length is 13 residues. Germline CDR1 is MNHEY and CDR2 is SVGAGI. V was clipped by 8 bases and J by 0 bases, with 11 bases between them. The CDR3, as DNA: TGTGCCAGCGCACCGGGGCCCTCCTACGAGCAGTACTTC. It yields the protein CASAPGPSYEQYF.

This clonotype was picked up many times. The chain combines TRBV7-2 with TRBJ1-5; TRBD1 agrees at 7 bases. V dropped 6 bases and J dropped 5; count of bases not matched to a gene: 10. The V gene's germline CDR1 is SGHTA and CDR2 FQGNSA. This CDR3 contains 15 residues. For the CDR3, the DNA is TGTGCCAGCAGTGTACAGGGGACATTGGATCAGCCCCAGCATTTT. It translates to CASSVQGTLDQPQHF.

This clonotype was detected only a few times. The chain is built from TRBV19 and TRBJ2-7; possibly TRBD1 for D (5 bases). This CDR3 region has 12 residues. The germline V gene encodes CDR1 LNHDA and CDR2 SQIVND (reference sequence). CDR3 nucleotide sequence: TGTGCGAGACAGTCCGGAGTCTACGAGCAGTACGTC. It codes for CARQSGVYEQYV.

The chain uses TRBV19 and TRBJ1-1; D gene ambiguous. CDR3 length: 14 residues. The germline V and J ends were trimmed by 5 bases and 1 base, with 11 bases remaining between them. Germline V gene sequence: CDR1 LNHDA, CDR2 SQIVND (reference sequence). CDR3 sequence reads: CASSPGLTNTEAFF. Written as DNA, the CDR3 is TGTGCCAGTAGTCCCGGACTGACGAACACTGAAGCTTTCTTT.

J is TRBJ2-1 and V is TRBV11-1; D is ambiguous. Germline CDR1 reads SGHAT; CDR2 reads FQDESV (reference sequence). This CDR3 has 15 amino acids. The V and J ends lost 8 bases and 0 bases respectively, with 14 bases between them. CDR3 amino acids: CASGSGSFSYNEQFF. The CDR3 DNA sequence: TGTGCCAGCGGATCCGGGTCCTTCTCCTACAATGAGCAGTTCTTC.

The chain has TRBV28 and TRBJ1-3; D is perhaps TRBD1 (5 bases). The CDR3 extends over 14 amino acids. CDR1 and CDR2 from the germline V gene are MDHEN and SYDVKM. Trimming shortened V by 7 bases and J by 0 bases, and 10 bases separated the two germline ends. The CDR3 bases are TGTGCCAGCACAGGGCCTTACTCTGGAAACACCATATATTTT. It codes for CASTGPYSGNTIYF. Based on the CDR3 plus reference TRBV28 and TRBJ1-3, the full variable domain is DVKVTQSSRYLVKRTGEKVFLECVQDMDHENMFWYRQDPGLGLRLIYFSYDVKMKEKGDIPEGYSVSREKKERFSLILESASTNQTSMYLCASTGPYSGNTIYFGEGSWLTVV.

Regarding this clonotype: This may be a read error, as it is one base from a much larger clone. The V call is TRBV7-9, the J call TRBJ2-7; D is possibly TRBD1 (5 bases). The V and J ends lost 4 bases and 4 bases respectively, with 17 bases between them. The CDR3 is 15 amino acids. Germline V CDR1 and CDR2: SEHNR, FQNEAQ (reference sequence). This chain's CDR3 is CASSSPATVGYEQYF. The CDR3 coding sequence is TGTGCCAGCAGCTCGCCAGCGACAGTCGGGTACGAGCAGTACTTC.

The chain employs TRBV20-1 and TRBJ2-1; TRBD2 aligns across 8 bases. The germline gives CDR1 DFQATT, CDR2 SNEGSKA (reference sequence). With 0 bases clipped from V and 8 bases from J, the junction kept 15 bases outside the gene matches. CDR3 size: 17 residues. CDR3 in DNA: TGCAGTGCTAGAGAGTCCTCGGGGGGGGCCCAACGCTATGAGCAGTTCTTC. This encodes CSARESSGGAQRYEQFF.

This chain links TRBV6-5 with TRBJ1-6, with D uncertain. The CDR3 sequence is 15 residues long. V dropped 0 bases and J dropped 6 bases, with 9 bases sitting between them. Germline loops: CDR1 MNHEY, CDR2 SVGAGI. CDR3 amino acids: CASSYSRGINSPLHF. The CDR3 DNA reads TGTGCCAGCAGTTACTCACGGGGAATTAATTCACCCCTCCACTTT.

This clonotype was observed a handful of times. This chain's CDR3 is CASSYGLAGEYNEQFF. The CDR3 region has the DNA TGTGCCAGCAGTTACGGATTAGCGGGGGAGTACAATGAGCAGTTCTTC. V is TRBV6-5 and J is TRBJ2-1, with 9 bases fitting TRBD2. The V and J ends lost 2 bases and 4 bases, in that order; junction bases with no gene match: 6. Germline V gene sequence: CDR1 MNHEY, CDR2 SVGAGI. The CDR3 runs to 16 residues.

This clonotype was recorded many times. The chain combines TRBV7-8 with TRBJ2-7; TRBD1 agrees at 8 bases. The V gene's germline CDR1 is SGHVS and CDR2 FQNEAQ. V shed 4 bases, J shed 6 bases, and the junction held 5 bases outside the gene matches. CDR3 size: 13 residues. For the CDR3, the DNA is TGTGCCAGCAGCTCGGGACAGGCAAGCGAGCAGTACGTC. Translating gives CASSSGQASEQYV.

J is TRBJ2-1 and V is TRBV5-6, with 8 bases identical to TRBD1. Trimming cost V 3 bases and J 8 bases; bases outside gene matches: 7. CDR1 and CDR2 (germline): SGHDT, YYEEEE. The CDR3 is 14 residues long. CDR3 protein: CASSYVGQGDEQFF. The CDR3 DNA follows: TGTGCCAGCAGCTATGTCGGACAGGGCGATGAGCAGTTCTTC. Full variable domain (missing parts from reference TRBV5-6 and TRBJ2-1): DAGVTQSPTHLIKTRGQQVTLRCSPKSGHDTVSWYQQALGQGPQFIFQYYEEEERQRGNFPDRFSGHQFPNYSSELNVNALLLGDSALYLCASSYVGQGDEQFFGPGTRLTVL.

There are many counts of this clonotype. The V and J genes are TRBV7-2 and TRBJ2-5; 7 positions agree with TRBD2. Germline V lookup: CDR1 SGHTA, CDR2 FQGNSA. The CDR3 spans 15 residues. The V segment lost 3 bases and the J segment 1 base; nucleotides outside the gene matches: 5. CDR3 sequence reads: CASSFLRGFQETQYF. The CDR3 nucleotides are TGTGCCAGCAGCTTTCTGCGGGGGTTCCAAGAGACCCAGTACTTC.

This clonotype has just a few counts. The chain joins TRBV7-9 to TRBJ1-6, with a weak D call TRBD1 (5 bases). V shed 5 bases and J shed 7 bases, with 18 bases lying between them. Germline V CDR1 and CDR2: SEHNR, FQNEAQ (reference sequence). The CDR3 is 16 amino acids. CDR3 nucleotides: TGTGCCAGCAGCCCCACCGACAGAGGGTCAAATTCACCCCTCCACTTT. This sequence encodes CASSPTDRGSNSPLHF. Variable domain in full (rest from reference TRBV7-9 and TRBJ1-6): DTGVSQNPRHKITKRGQNVTFRCDPISEHNRLYWYRQTLGQGPEFLTYFQNEAQLEKSRLLSDRFSAERPKGSFSTLEIQRTEQGDSAMYLCASSPTDRGSNSPLHFGNGTRLTVT.